Below are 5 T cell receptor beta chains sequenced from a single sample in a study of Ad26.COV2.S vaccination and SARS-CoV-2 variants. TCRdb's copy holds only in-frame clones and misses some; the assay was immunoSEQ multiplex PCR. This sample has over 130,000 clones; 86% occur once, and the top ten carry about 5%. Sequenced material: peripheral blood, taken after recovery from COVID-19. These receptors all come from a human donor who had recovered from COVID-19.

The J gene is TRBJ2-5, the V gene TRBV4-1; TRBD2 aligns across 13 bases. The V segment lost 3 bases and the J segment 2 bases; nucleotides outside the gene matches: 3. CDR1 MGHRA and CDR2 YSYEKL come from the germline V gene. This CDR3 spans 16 amino acids. CDR3: CASSHSLAGGQETQYF. CDR3 bases: TGCGCCAGCAGCCACTCACTAGCGGGGGGGCAAGAGACCCAGTACTTC.

The chain is built from TRBV6-5 and TRBJ1-5, with D tentatively TRBD1 (5 bases). Germline V CDR1 and CDR2: MNHEY, SVGAGI. The CDR3 contains 14 residues. Trimming took 11 bases from V and 4 from J, leaving 18 bases between them. DNA for the CDR3: TGTGCCTCCAGAAGCGAGGGACCTAATCAGCCCCAGCATTTT. Its protein is CASRSEGPNQPQHF.

The rearrangement joins TRBV6-2 or TRBV6-3 to TRBJ1-1; tentative D call: TRBD1 (5 bases). This CDR3 region has 15 residues. Germline CDR1 reads MNHEY; CDR2 reads SVGEGT. V lost 2 bases to trimming and J lost 6 bases, with 16 bases between them. CDR3 coding DNA: TGTGCCAGCAGTTACCTCTTGCCAGGGTACGCTGAAGCTTTCTTT. Its translation is CASSYLLPGYAEAFF.

The J gene is TRBJ1-6, the V gene TRBV4-3; D is unresolved. In germline, CDR1 is LGHNA, CDR2 YSLEER. The CDR3 runs 14 residues. Deletions cut 0 bases from V and 6 bases from J, with 6 bases between. Written as DNA, the CDR3 is TGCGCCAGCAGCCAAGAATGGACTAATTCACCCCTCCACTTT. Residues: CASSQEWTNSPLHF.

The chain carries TRBV4-3 and TRBJ2-3; 8 bases are shared with TRBD1. This CDR3 spans 16 amino acids. V lost 0 bases, J lost 4 bases, and 6 bases stayed unmatched. CDR1 is LGHNA and CDR2 is YSLEER in the germline V gene. CDR3 region: CASSQEETGVSDTQYF. DNA of the CDR3: TGCGCCAGCAGCCAAGAGGAGACAGGGGTTTCAGATACGCAGTATTTT.